The clone carrying this T cell receptor (beta chain) was observed many times. Its antigen remains unidentified. The CDR3 runs to 17 residues. J gave up 5 bases and V 5 bases, and 11 bases lay outside the gene matches. Germline CDR1 is SGHVS and CDR2 is FNYEAQ. These data belong to a study of T cell repertoires in cytomegalovirus infection. TCRdb processed the reads anew with MiXCR; each CDR3 protein has one entry. The sample comprises 80,000 or so distinct CDR3 sequences, roughly 25% of which are singletons, and 50% rests with the top ten. This rearrangement joins TRBV7-6 to TRBJ2-3; 12 positions match TRBD2. This specimen consisted of CD8+ T cells from cultured PBMCs, obtained from culture after CMV antigen stimulation. This clonotype was sampled from a human donor in good health (CMV status not recorded). Some clones in this sample may be carry-over from other donors' samples. The CDR3 region has the DNA TGTGCCAGCAGCGCGAGACTAGCGGGAGATTTTAAAGATACGCAGTATTTT. It specifies CASSARLAGDFKDTQYF.